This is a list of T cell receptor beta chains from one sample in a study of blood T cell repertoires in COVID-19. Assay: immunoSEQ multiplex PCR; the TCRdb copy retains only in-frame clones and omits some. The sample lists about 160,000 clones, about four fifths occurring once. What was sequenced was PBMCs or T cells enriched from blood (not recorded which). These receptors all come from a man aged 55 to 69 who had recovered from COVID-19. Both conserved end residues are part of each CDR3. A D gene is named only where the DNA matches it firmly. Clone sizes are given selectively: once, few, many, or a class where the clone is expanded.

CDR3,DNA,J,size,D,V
CASTPTEFGQRYEAFF,TGTGCCAGTACCCCGACCGAATTTGGACAGAGATATGAAGCTTTCTTT,TRBJ1-1,-,-,TRBV19
CASSRPAGPYTDTQYF,TGTGCCAGCAGCCGCCCCGCGGGACCATACACAGATACGCAGTATTTT,TRBJ2-3,-,-,TRBV3-1/TRBV3-2
CAWSGLRPSTDTQYF,TGTGCCTGGAGTGGGCTGCGGCCTAGCACAGATACGCAGTATTTT,TRBJ2-3,-,-,TRBV30
CASSYSTGMNTEAFF,TGTGCCAGCAGTTACTCGACAGGGATGAACACTGAAGCTTTCTTT,TRBJ1-1,-,TRBD1,TRBV6-5
CASSIDGGDGYTF,TGTGCCAGTAGTATAGATGGAGGGGACGGCTACACCTTC,TRBJ1-2,-,-,TRBV19
CASSSPLAGGYNEQFF,TGTGCCAGCAGTAGCCCCCTAGCGGGAGGTTACAATGAGCAGTTCTTC,TRBJ2-1,-,TRBD2,TRBV2
CSASRARPGQGYEQYF,TGCAGTGCTAGTCGAGCCCGACCGGGACAGGGCTACGAGCAGTACTTC,TRBJ2-7,-,TRBD1,TRBV20-1
CAWTTTGGVRNTEAFF,TGTGCCTGGACGACGACAGGGGGGGTGAGGAACACTGAAGCTTTCTTT,TRBJ1-1,few,TRBD1,TRBV30
CASSYGAGHGYTF,TGTGCCAGCAGTTACGGGGCAGGGCATGGCTACACCTTC,TRBJ1-2,once,-,TRBV6-5
CASSLSAGPSNYGYTF,TGTGCCAGTTCTCTCTCGGCAGGGCCTTCTAACTATGGCTACACCTTC,TRBJ1-2,-,-,TRBV11-2
CASSSGLAGGNEQFF,TGTGCCAGCAGCTCGGGACTAGCGGGAGGAAATGAGCAGTTCTTC,TRBJ2-1,-,TRBD2,TRBV7-3
CASSRTVLNSPLHF,TGTGCCAGCAGCCGGACAGTTTTGAATTCACCCCTCCACTTT,TRBJ1-6,-,-,TRBV7-8
CASSQVTDPGEKLFF,TGTGCCAGCAGCCAAGTCACAGACCCTGGAGAAAAACTGTTTTTT,TRBJ1-4,-,-,TRBV14
CASSFAGTSGRNEQFF,TGCGCCAGCAGCTTCGCCGGGACTAGCGGGAGGAATGAGCAGTTCTTC,TRBJ2-1,-,TRBD2,TRBV5-1
CASSLNGGQGETQYF,TGTGCCAGCAGCTTGAATGGCGGACAGGGGGAGACCCAGTACTTC,TRBJ2-5,-,TRBD1,TRBV7-3
CASSSNMATEAFF,TGCGCCAGCAGTTCCAATATGGCCACTGAAGCTTTCTTT,TRBJ1-1,-,-,TRBV5-1
CASSLKYTGGIGANVLTF,TGTGCCAGCAGCTTGAAGTACACAGGGGGAATTGGGGCCAACGTCCTGACTTTC,TRBJ2-6,-,TRBD1,TRBV5-5
CASSLRDRYNEQFF,TGTGCCAGCAGCCTCCGGGACAGGTACAATGAGCAGTTCTTC,TRBJ2-1,-,TRBD1,TRBV6-5
CASSEPSVDRGDGTF,TGCGCCAGCAGTGAGCCCTCCGTGGACAGGGGAGATGGCACCTTC,TRBJ1-2,-,TRBD1,TRBV10-1
CASSVGGTTEAFF,TGTGCCAGCAGCGTAGGGGGGACTACTGAAGCTTTCTTT,TRBJ1-1,-,-,TRBV9
CASSQQGDEKLFF,TGTGCCAGCTCACAGCAGGGGGATGAAAAACTGTTTTTT,TRBJ1-4,-,TRBD1,TRBV18
CASSNERGYEQYF,TGTGCCAGCAGTAACGAAAGGGGGTACGAGCAGTACTTC,TRBJ2-7,-,-,TRBV6-5
CAWGPGVATYEQYF,TGTGCCTGGGGACCAGGGGTAGCTACCTACGAGCAGTACTTC,TRBJ2-7,once,-,TRBV30
CASNPSGGTFYEQYF,TGCGCCAGCAATCCCAGCGGGGGGACATTCTACGAGCAGTACTTC,TRBJ2-7,-,TRBD2,TRBV5-1
CAISPLGQGLRNEQFF,TGTGCCATCAGCCCATTGGGGCAGGGGTTAAGAAATGAGCAGTTCTTC,TRBJ2-1,-,-,TRBV10-3
CAVRQENTEAFF,TGTGCCGTAAGGCAGGAGAACACTGAAGCTTTCTTT,TRBJ1-1,-,-,TRBV2
CASSVGLTNYEQYF,TGTGCCAGCAGCGTGGGGTTGACAAACTACGAGCAGTACTTC,TRBJ2-7,-,-,TRBV5-4
CASSQDQGILGGYTF,TGTGCCAGCAGCCAAGATCAGGGAATACTGGGAGGCTACACCTTC,TRBJ1-2,once,-,TRBV4-2
CASKLAVSYEQYF,TGTGCCAGCAAACTAGCGGTCTCCTACGAGCAGTACTTC,TRBJ2-7,-,TRBD2,TRBV2
CATPRGDGNEQFF,TGTGCCACCCCCCGGGGGGACGGCAATGAGCAGTTCTTC,TRBJ2-1,-,TRBD2,TRBV15
CASSLLAGEQYF,TGTGCCAGCAGCTTGCTAGCGGGCGAGCAGTACTTC,TRBJ2-7,-,TRBD2,TRBV7-9
CASSPGPLNEKLFF,TGTGCTAGCAGCCCAGGGCCATTGAATGAAAAACTGTTTTTT,TRBJ1-4,-,-,TRBV7-7
CASSRDSFYEQYF,TGTGCCAGCAGCAGGGACAGCTTCTACGAGCAGTACTTC,TRBJ2-7,-,TRBD1,TRBV5-6
CASSYQGEFTEAFF,TGTGCCAGCAGTTACCAAGGGGAATTTACTGAAGCTTTCTTT,TRBJ1-1,-,-,TRBV6-5
CASRARDRANGYTF,TGTGCCAGCAGGGCCCGGGACAGGGCCAATGGCTACACCTTC,TRBJ1-2,-,TRBD1,TRBV6-5
CASSQIRTNEQFF,TGTGCCAGCAGTCAGATACGGACAAATGAGCAGTTCTTC,TRBJ2-1,-,-,TRBV2
CATSRVTGTGVYEQYF,TGTGCCACCAGCAGAGTGACCGGGACAGGGGTCTACGAGCAGTACTTC,TRBJ2-7,-,TRBD1,TRBV15
CASSPTGGRGSYEQYF,TGTGCCAGCAGTCCCACAGGGGGGCGAGGATCCTACGAGCAGTACTTC,TRBJ2-7,-,TRBD1,TRBV27
CASIGLRGIYGYTF,TGTGCCAGTATCGGGCTACGGGGAATATATGGCTACACCTTC,TRBJ1-2,-,-,TRBV19
CASSDQQGMRDTEAFF,TGTGCCAGCAGTGACCAACAGGGGATGAGGGACACTGAAGCTTTCTTT,TRBJ1-1,-,TRBD1,TRBV6-1
CASSSQIAGGIDEQYF,TGTGCCAGCAGTTCCCAAATAGCGGGAGGAATCGACGAGCAGTACTTC,TRBJ2-7,-,TRBD2,TRBV28
CASSLGRIMSEKLFF,TGTGCCAGCAGCTTAGGCAGGATTATGAGTGAAAAACTGTTTTTT,TRBJ1-4,-,-,TRBV7-6
CASSFWDRGRGTQYF,TGTGCCAGCAGTTTTTGGGACAGGGGGCGTGGGACCCAGTACTTC,TRBJ2-5,-,TRBD1,TRBV27
CAFRGGRGEQYF,TGTGCCTTTAGGGGGGGACGAGGCGAGCAGTACTTC,TRBJ2-7,once,-,TRBV2
CASSLPTGGGEKLFF,TGTGCCAGCAGTCTCCCAACAGGGGGCGGTGAAAAACTGTTTTTT,TRBJ1-4,few,TRBD1,TRBV28
CSVEDPAGAYNEQFF,TGCAGCGTTGAAGATCCGGCGGGGGCCTACAATGAGCAGTTCTTC,TRBJ2-1,once,TRBD2,TRBV29-1
CASSPYGASNTGELFF,TGCGCCAGCAGCCCGTATGGGGCCTCGAACACCGGGGAGCTGTTTTTT,TRBJ2-2,-,-,TRBV5-1
CATSDYIGEQYF,TGTGCCACCAGTGATTATATCGGCGAGCAGTACTTC,TRBJ2-7,-,-,TRBV24-1
CSAPRGDRASPNYGYTF,TGCAGCGCGCCCCGAGGGGACAGGGCCTCACCTAACTATGGCTACACCTTC,TRBJ1-2,-,TRBD1,TRBV29-1
CASSLIAGRNAFF,TGTGCCAGCAGCTTAATAGCAGGGCGGAATGCTTTCTTT,TRBJ1-1,-,-,TRBV7-3
CATWTESYNEQFF,TGTGCCACCTGGACAGAATCCTACAATGAGCAGTTCTTC,TRBJ2-1,-,-,TRBV12-3/TRBV12-4
CASSLKGQLLHGGYTF,TGTGCCAGCAGCTTAAAGGGACAGCTCCTCCATGGTGGCTACACCTTC,TRBJ1-2,-,TRBD1,TRBV11-2
CASSLEGQSGNTIYF,TGTGCCAGCAGTTTGGAGGGACAGTCTGGAAACACCATATATTTT,TRBJ1-3,-,TRBD1,TRBV28
CASSYSGETQYF,TGTGCCAGCAGTTACTCGGGCGAGACCCAGTACTTC,TRBJ2-5,once,-,TRBV6-2/TRBV6-3
CASSLGLAGSSEQYF,TGTGCCAGCAGTCTGGGACTAGCGGGAAGCTCCGAGCAGTACTTC,TRBJ2-7,-,TRBD2,TRBV2
CATRLAGGYEQYF,TGTGCCACCAGACTAGCGGGAGGGTACGAGCAGTACTTC,TRBJ2-7,-,TRBD2,TRBV15